This is a list of T cell receptor beta chains from one sample in a study of blood T cell repertoires in COVID-19. Repertoires were generated with immunoSEQ multiplex PCR, while TCRdb's copy carries only in-frame clones and drops some. The data show almost 35,000 clones, roughly 90% seen once. Input material: peripheral blood. The receptors were gathered from a man in his 60s with active or convalescent COVID-19. The CDR3 runs from the conserved cysteine through the conserved F or W. The D gene is left open where the match is weak. Where a row states a size, it is once, few, many or the class of an expanded clone; other rows omit it.

d_call clone_size j_call v_call cdr3_nt cdr3_aa
TRBD2 - TRBJ2-5 TRBV5-1 TGCGCCAGCAGCTTGGGGCTAGCGGGGGGCTCAGAGACCCAGTACTTC CASSLGLAGGSETQYF
- - TRBJ1-5 TRBV7-2 TGTGCCAGCAGCTTAAGGTCCGGGGAAAATCAGCCCCAGCATTTT CASSLRSGENQPQHF
- - TRBJ2-6 TRBV7-9 TGTGCCAGCAGCTTAACGAGAGGGAGAGGGGCCAACGTCCTGACTTTC CASSLTRGRGANVLTF
TRBD1 few TRBJ1-3 TRBV7-9 TGTGCCAGCAGCTCCCGGGACAGCTCTGGAAACACCATATATTTT CASSSRDSSGNTIYF
TRBD2 - TRBJ2-7 TRBV9 TGTGCCAGCAGCCCGTGGGGGGAGGGCTACGAGCAGTACTTC CASSPWGEGYEQYF
- - TRBJ1-5 TRBV15 TGTGCCACCAGCAGAGATCGAGGAAATCAGCCCCAGCATTTT CATSRDRGNQPQHF
- - TRBJ2-7 TRBV4-3 TGCGCCAGCAGCCAAGATGATGAGACAGGAGCCTACGAGCAGTACTTC CASSQDDETGAYEQYF
TRBD2 - TRBJ2-1 TRBV11-3 TGTGCCAGCAGCTTAGCCGGGACTAGCGTATACAATGAGCAGTTCTTC CASSLAGTSVYNEQFF
- - TRBJ1-1 TRBV6-5 TGTGCCAGCAGGCCAACGAACATCGACACTGAAGCTTTCTTT CASRPTNIDTEAFF
TRBD1 once TRBJ1-5 TRBV29-1 TGCAGCGTGACCGACAGGGTTAACCAGCCCCAGCATTTT CSVTDRVNQPQHF
- - TRBJ2-1 TRBV6-5 TGTGCCAGCAGTTACCCCCCGAGGGATGAGCAGTTCTTC CASSYPPRDEQFF
- - TRBJ2-7 TRBV5-6 TGTGCCAGCAGCCCGGGCCGGGGCTACGAGCAGTACTTC CASSPGRGYEQYF
- - TRBJ1-1 TRBV28 TGTGCCAGCAGTTTCTTTAGCGCGGGGATGAACACTGAAGCTTTCTTT CASSFFSAGMNTEAFF
- - TRBJ2-5 TRBV4-2 TGTGCCAGCAGCCAAGACGGACACTCCGAGACCCAGTACTTC CASSQDGHSETQYF
- - TRBJ2-1 TRBV6-5 TGTGCCAGCAGTTACTCCGGGACACTTAACAATGAGCAGTTCTTC CASSYSGTLNNEQFF